This paragraph covers one TCR beta chain sequence. Sequencing was performed with immunoSEQ multiplex PCR; in TCRdb, only in-frame clones are kept and a portion is missing. The sample contains some 220,000 clones, around 80% of which appear only once. These data come from a study of blood T cell repertoires in COVID-19. CDR1 and CDR2 (germline): LNHDA, SQIVND (reference sequence). CDR3 length: 17 residues. The V segment lost 1 base and the J segment 2 bases; nucleotides outside the gene matches: 4. The sequence came from a human donor in a cohort sampled during active COVID-19. The gene calls are TRBV19 and TRBJ2-5; TRBD2 aligns across 13 bases. The sample was peripheral blood. CDR3 nucleotide sequence: TGTGCCAGTAGTATAGTAAGGGGACTAGCGGGACAAGAGACCCAGTACTTC. This codes for CASSIVRGLAGQETQYF.